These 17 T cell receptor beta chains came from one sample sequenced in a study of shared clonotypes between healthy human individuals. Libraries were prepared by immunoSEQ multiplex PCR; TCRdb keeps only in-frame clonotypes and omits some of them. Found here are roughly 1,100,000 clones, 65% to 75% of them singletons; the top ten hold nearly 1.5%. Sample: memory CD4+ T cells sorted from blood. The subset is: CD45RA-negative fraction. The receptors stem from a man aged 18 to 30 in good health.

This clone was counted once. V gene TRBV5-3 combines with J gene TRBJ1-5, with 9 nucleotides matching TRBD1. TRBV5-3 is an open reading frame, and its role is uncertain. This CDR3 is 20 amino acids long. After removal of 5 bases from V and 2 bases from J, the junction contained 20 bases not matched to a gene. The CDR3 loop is CARSCRTGTGRGKGNQPQHF. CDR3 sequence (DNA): TGTGCCAGAAGTTGTCGAACCGGGACAGGGAGGGGGAAAGGCAATCAGCCCCAGCATTTT.

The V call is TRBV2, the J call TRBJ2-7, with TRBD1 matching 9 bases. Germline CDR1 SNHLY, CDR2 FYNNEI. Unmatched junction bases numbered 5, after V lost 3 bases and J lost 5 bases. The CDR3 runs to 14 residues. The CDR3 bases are TGTGCCAGCAGTGACCGGGACAGGGCTCACGAGCAGTACTTC. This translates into CASSDRDRAHEQYF.

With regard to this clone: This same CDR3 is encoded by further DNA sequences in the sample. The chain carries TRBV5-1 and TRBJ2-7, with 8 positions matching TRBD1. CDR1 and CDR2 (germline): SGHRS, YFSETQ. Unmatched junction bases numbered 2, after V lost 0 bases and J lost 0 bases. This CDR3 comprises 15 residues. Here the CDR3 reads CASSLGGQGSYEQYF. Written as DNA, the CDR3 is TGCGCCAGCAGCTTGGGAGGACAGGGCTCCTACGAGCAGTACTTC.

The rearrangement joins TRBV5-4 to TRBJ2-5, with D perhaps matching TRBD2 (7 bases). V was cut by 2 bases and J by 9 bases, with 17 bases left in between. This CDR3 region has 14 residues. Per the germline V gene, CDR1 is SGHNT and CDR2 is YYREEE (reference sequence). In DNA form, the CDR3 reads TGTGCCAGCAGCTTTGGGGGGGCTCAAGCGGCCCAGTACTTC. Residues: CASSFGGAQAAQYF.

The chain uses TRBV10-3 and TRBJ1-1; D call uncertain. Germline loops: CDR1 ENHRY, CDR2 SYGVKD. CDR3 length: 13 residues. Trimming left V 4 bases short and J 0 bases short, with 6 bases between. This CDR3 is CAISAYMNTEAFF. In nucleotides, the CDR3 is TGTGCCATCAGTGCTTATATGAACACTGAAGCTTTCTTT.

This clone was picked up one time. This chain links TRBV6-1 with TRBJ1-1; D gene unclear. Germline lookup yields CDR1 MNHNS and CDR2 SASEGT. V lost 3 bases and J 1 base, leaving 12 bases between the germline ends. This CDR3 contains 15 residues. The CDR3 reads CASSDRNAGNTEAFF. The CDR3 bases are TGTGCCAGCAGTGATCGAAACGCAGGGAACACTGAAGCTTTCTTT.

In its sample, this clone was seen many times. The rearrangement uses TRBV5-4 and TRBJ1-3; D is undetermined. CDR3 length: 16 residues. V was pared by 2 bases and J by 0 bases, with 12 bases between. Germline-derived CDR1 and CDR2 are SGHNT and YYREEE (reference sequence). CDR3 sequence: CASSFGLSNSGNTIYF. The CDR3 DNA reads TGTGCCAGCAGCTTCGGACTTTCTAACTCTGGAAACACCATATATTTT. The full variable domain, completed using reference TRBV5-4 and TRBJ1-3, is ETGVTQSPTHLIKTRGQQVTLRCSSQSGHNTVSWYQQALGQGPQFIFQYYREEENGRGNFPPRFSGLQFPNYSSELNVNALELDDSALYLCASSFGLSNSGNTIYFGEGSWLTVV.

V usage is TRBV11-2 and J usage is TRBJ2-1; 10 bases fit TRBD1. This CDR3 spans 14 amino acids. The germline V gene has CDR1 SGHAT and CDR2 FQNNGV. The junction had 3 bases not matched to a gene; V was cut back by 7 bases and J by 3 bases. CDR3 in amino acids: CASTRTGGYNEQFF. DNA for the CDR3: TGTGCCAGCACCCGGACAGGGGGCTACAATGAGCAGTTCTTC.

The CDR3 nucleotides are TGTGCCATCAGTGACAGCCAAAAGGATGAAGCTTTCTTT. Translating gives CAISDSQKDEAFF. This chain joins TRBV10-3 and TRBJ1-1, with no clear D. The V gene lost 3 bases and the J gene lost 7 bases, with 12 bases spanning the gap. CDR3 length: 13 amino acids. CDR1 and CDR2 from the germline V gene are ENHRY and SYGVKD.

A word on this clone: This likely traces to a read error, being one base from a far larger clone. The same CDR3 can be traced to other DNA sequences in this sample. The CDR3 nucleotides are TGCGCCAGCAGCCCAGGACTAGCGGGCACAGATACGCAGTATTTT. It yields the protein CASSPGLAGTDTQYF. The J gene is TRBJ2-3, the V gene TRBV5-1; 10 bases fit TRBD2. This CDR3 comprises 15 residues. Per germline, CDR1 SGHRS and CDR2 YFSETQ. Trimming at V came to 4 bases and at J to 1 base, leaving 3 bases not matched to a gene.

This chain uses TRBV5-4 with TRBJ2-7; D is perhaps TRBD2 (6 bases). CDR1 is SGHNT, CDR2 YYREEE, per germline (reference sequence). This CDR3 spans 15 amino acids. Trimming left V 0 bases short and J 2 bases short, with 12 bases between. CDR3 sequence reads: CASSLEGSGPYEQYF. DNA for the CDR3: TGTGCCAGCAGCTTGGAAGGTAGCGGCCCCTACGAGCAGTACTTC.

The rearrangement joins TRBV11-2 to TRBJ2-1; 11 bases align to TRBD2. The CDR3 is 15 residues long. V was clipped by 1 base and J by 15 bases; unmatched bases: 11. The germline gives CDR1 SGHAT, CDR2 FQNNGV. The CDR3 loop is CASSLGHTSGGVLFF. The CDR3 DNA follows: TGTGCCAGCAGCTTAGGCCATACTAGCGGGGGAGTCCTGTTCTTC. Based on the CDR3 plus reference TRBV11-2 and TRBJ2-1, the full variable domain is EAGVAQSPRYKIIEKRQSVAFWCNPISGHATLYWYQQILGQGPKLLIQFQNNGVVDDSQLPKDRFSAERLKGVDSTLKIQPAKLEDSAVYLCASSLGHTSGGVLFFGPGTRLTVL.

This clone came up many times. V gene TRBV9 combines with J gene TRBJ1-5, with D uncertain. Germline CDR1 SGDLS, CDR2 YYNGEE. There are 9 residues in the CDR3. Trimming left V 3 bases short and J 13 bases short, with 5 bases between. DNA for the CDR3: TGTGCCAGCAGCGGTGGTCAGCATTTT. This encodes CASSGGQHF. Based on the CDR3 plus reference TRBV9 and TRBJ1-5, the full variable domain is DSGVTQTPKHLITATGQRVTLRCSPRSGDLSVYWYQQSLDQGLQFLIQYYNGEERAKGNILERFSAQQFPDLHSELNLSSLELGDSALYFCASSGGQHFGDGTRLSIL.

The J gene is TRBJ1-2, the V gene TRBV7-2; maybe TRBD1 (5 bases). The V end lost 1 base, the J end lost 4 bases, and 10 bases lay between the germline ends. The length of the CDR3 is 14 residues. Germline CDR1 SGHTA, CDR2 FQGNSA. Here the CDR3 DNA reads TGTGCCAGCAGCTTAGAAGGGGCCTTCTATGGCTACACCTTC. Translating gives CASSLEGAFYGYTF.

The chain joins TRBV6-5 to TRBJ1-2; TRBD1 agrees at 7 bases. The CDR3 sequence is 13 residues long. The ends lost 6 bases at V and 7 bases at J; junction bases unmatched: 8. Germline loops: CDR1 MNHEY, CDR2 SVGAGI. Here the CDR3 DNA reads TGTGCCAGCAGCGCCACAGGGGTGTTTGGCTACACCTTC. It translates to CASSATGVFGYTF.

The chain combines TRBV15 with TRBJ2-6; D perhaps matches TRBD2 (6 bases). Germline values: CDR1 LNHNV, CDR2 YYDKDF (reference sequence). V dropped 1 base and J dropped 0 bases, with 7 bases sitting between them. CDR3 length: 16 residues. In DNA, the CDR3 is TGTGCCACCAGCAGAGTAGCGGTCTCTGGGGCCAACGTCCTGACTTTC. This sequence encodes CATSRVAVSGANVLTF.

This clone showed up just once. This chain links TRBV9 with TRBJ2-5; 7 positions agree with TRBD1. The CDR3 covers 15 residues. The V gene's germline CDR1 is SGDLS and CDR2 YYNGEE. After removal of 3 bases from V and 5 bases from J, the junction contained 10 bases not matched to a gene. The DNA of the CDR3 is TGTGCCAGCAGCGCCGACAGGGCTATAGGGGAGACCCAGTACTTC. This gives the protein CASSADRAIGETQYF.